This note documents a single T cell receptor beta chain sequence. No antigen is known for it. TCR beta CDR3 sequences were amplified from RNA transcripts. A first-round RT-PCR of the TCR CDR3 used the HTBI primer set. Via MiXCR, TCRdb re-called the multiplex PCR reads, giving one row per CDR3 protein. The table shows around 420,000 distinct CDR3 sequences, with 15% to 19% occurring only once. The source of the sample is a study of T cells in Graves' hyperthyroidism and ophthalmopathy. Findings and caveats of the study: Before onset, ophthalmopathy was predicted by the model a median approximately 6.6 months earlier.

Deletions cut 6 bases from V and 0 bases from J, with 21 bases between. The germline gives CDR1 MDHEN, CDR2 SYDVKM. The CDR3 is 18 residues long. V is TRBV28 and J is TRBJ1-5, with D possibly being TRBD1 (5 bases). Sequenced input: blood. This sequence was found in a woman under 30 with Graves' hyperthyroidism. The CDR3 DNA is TGTGCCAGCAGGCTATTGTGGGGGACGGGGGTTAGCAATCAGCCCCAGCATTTT. The encoded protein is CASRLLWGTGVSNQPQHF.